This T cell receptor beta chain emerged from a study of shared clonotypes between healthy human individuals (dated by TCRdb to the early 2020s). As for the study more broadly: Three men and a couple of women, aged 18 to 49 years, made up the cohort. For each donor, CD4 naive and CD4 memory were each given three plates, CD8 naive was given two plates, and CD8 memory was given one plate. Blood TCR repertoires of a handful of healthy adults were deeply sequenced to estimate repertoire size and the extent of clonotype sharing between individuals. Libraries were prepared and TCR repertoires were sequenced by different laboratories using diverse techniques, in order to increase sequencing depth and limit assay-specific biases. Leukapheresis yielded between about 0.85 and 9 billion PBMCs per donor. Broader findings and caveats from the paper: Sharing across several donors was observed for around 5% of naive CD4, over 3% of naive CD8, 2% to 2.5% of memory CD4, and roughly 0.43% of memory CD8 clonotypes. The small number of donors limited the genetic and exposure-history diversity represented. Clonotypes shared by all four sorted-subset donors showed higher generation probabilities than non-shared clonotypes. Naive subsets generally had larger estimated clonotype richness than memory subsets did. Rarefaction of sorted-subset datasets indicated incomplete sequencing despite the large sequencing depth. Pairwise subsampling indicated that sequencing depth was expected to affect the degree of clonotype sharing among donors. Sampling was limited to blood, and TCR repertoires in tissue likely differ from TCR repertoires in blood.

Using the deep immunoSEQ assay, TCR CDR3 regions were amplified from genomic DNA by multiplex PCR. Extracted genomic DNA from each cell subset was spread evenly across all wells of several immunoSEQ 96-well plates, with each plate serving as a replicate. For sorted subsets, approximately 190 ng of genomic DNA, equivalent to 25,000 to 35,000 T cell genomes, went into each replicate PCR. The purified libraries were quantified using a Qubit 3.0 fluorometer, sized with a Bioanalyzer 2100, and then quantified again using the KAPA Library Quantification kit. A separate single-read 150-cycle Illumina NextSeq 550 flow cell was used to sequence each immunoSEQ 96-well plate. In the authors' own workflow: Because the immunoSEQ output held only junctional sequences and lacked quality scores, the filtering could not match the filtering applied to full-length reads. To assign V/J genes and CDR3, sequences were annotated using PyIR, a Python wrapper for IgBLAST v1.9, with IMGT germline references. Reads with weak V/J assignments (E-value above 1e-6), missing CDR3, stop codons, out-of-frame junctions, or ambiguous translated residues were removed. A V3J clonotype was defined by an identical inferred V gene, J gene, and CDR3 amino acid sequence. The percentage overlap between two repertoires was calculated by dividing the number of shared unique clonotypes by the size of the smaller repertoire. Richness of each repertoire was evaluated using RTK rarefaction, the Chao1 estimator, and Recon v2.1 estimates of unobserved clonotypes. For all TCRbeta clonotypes obtained by the gDNA method from several donors, generation probabilities were computed with OLGA. TCRdb carries this immuneACCESS record with in-frame sequences only. Its versions omit some clonotypes, under half of them owing to an unresolved V gene in the studies checked, with the rest unexplained. Clone size and the V and J calls come from that table; the DNA yielded D and trimming. This sample has just over 2,000,000 clones in its table, and approximately 94% of those were observed once. The top ten hold around 1.1% of the sample.

V is pared back by 4 bases and J by 4 bases, with 8 bases lying between the germline termini. From the cysteine through the phenylalanine, the CDR3 covers 13 amino acids. This entry keeps only the CDR3 DNA: 39 bases, framed from base 1. CDR1 and CDR2, looked up from the germline V gene, are SGHVS and FQNEAQ. CD8 naive samples consisted of CD45RO-negative cells that were positively selected for CCR7, yielding a CD45RA+CCR7+ population without TemRA cells. The donors were healthy, HIV-negative adults who had no recently reported acute infections or vaccinations. Every donor was a Caucasian adult residing in Nashville, Tennessee, USA. Blood was collected by leukapheresis, and PBMCs were isolated by Ficoll-Histopaque density gradient centrifugation and then cryopreserved in liquid nitrogen vapor phase. Purity and quantity of every magnetically sorted T cell population were checked by analytical flow cytometry. Genomic DNA was isolated from every sorted fraction and measured by UV absorbance on a Nanodrop 2000c.

With regard to this clone: There is no known antigen for this receptor. No much larger clone exists at a distance of one base, and base qualities are not known.

The sequencing sample was made of naive CD8+ T cells sorted from blood. The cell subset or site label corresponds to: CD45RA+CCR7+. The chain couples TRBV7-8 to TRBJ1-5, with an unclear D gene assignment. The receptor was isolated from a man aged 18 to 29 in good health. CDR3 reads: CASSSTGNQPQHF. The nucleotide sequence reads as follows: TGTGCCAGCAGCTCTACTGGGAATCAGCCCCAGCATTTT.